A single sample is the source of the 12 T cell receptor beta chains below, sequenced in a study of response to subunit inactivated influenza vaccine. TCRdb reprocessed the RT-PCR reads with MiXCR, giving one entry per CDR3 protein. The sample holds a few hundred thousand distinct CDR3 sequences, around 7.9% seen once. The material was PBMCs from blood, obtained roughly 24 months after vaccination. The receptors derive from a man between 45 and 75 years old who received an inactivated influenza vaccine.

This clonotype was seen many times. The chain links TRBV12-3 or TRBV12-4 to TRBJ2-1; unclear D gene. V gave up 3 bases and J gave up 6 bases, with 18 bases separating them. The CDR3 is 16 amino acids. The CDR3 protein is CASSLGSGAVGNEQFF. In nucleotides, the CDR3 is TGTGCCAGCAGTTTGGGTTCCGGCGCAGTTGGCAATGAGCAGTTCTTC.

The sample holds a few counts of this clonotype. The chain joins TRBV29-1 to TRBJ2-1; 9 bases match TRBD2. The length of the CDR3 is 14 residues. Germline V gene data show CDR1 as SQVTM and CDR2 as ANQGSEA. V was clipped by 4 bases and J by 5 bases; unmatched bases: 6. The chain's CDR3 is CSVGKTSGNNEQFF. As DNA, the CDR3 is TGCAGCGTTGGTAAGACTAGCGGAAACAATGAGCAGTTCTTC.

Here the CDR3 reads CASTLRDKQRGEQYF. The CDR3 region has the DNA TGTGCCAGCACCCTCCGGGACAAACAAAGAGGCGAGCAGTACTTC. The chain carries TRBV6-2 or TRBV6-3 and TRBJ2-7, with a possible D match to TRBD1 (6 bases). This CDR3 region has 15 residues. Germline V lookup: CDR1 MNHEY, CDR2 SVGEGT. Trimming took 7 bases from V and 6 from J, leaving 22 bases between them.

V is TRBV20-1 and J is TRBJ2-5; 7 bases agree with TRBD2. Unmatched junction bases numbered 12, after V lost 0 bases and J lost 5 bases. The germline CDR1 and CDR2 sequences are DFQATT and SNEGSKA (reference sequence). The CDR3 has 16 residues. CDR3 DNA sequence: TGCAGTGCTAGAGATGGGGCTAGCGGTGGGAGGGAGACCCAGTACTTC. Amino acids: CSARDGASGGRETQYF.

This clonotype has more than one count but fewer than ten. The rearrangement links TRBV20-1 to TRBJ2-7; D perhaps matches TRBD2 (5 bases). V shed 3 bases and J shed 4 bases, with 13 bases lying between them. There are 13 residues in the CDR3. Germline CDR1 and CDR2: DFQATT and SNEGSKA (reference sequence). The CDR3 spells CSARINPGYEQYF. In DNA form, the CDR3 reads TGCAGTGCTAGGATTAACCCGGGGTACGAGCAGTACTTC.

Regarding this clonotype: The germline gene is not matched at one end of the junction; a read error may be the cause. This rearrangement joins TRBV11-2 to TRBJ2-3; unclear D gene. The germline V gene encodes CDR1 SGHAT and CDR2 FQNNGV. The CDR3 has 15 amino acids. CDR3 DNA sequence: TGTGCCAGCAGCTTAGATCGGACGGGCACAGAGACGCAGTATTTT. Protein sequence: CASSLDRTGTETQYF.

The chain carries TRBV4-2 and TRBJ2-2, with 7 bases that match TRBD1. The germline gives CDR1 LGHNA, CDR2 YNFKEQ. Trimming cost V 0 bases and J 3 bases; bases outside gene matches: 10. The CDR3 runs 18 residues. The CDR3 DNA follows: TGTGCCAGCAGCCAAGAGGGTTCGAACAGGGGTTACACCGGGGAGCTGTTTTTT. It yields the protein CASSQEGSNRGYTGELFF.

This clonotype was detected a few times. The V and J genes are TRBV15 and TRBJ2-1; D gene unclear. The V end was cut by 0 bases, the J end by 6 bases, with 6 bases between. The CDR3 runs to 13 residues. The germline CDR1 and CDR2 sequences are LNHNV and YYDKDF (reference sequence). The CDR3, as DNA: TGTGCCACCAGCAGAGATCCCCCCAATGAGCAGTTCTTC. Its protein product is CATSRDPPNEQFF.

The chain links TRBV24-1 to TRBJ1-5, with D tentatively TRBD1 (6 bases). The CDR3 is 15 residues long. CDR1 KGHDR and CDR2 SFDVKD come from the germline V gene. V was clipped by 5 bases and J by 6 bases, with 16 bases between them. CDR3 loop: CATSVGGGAGQPQHF. DNA of the CDR3: TGTGCCACCAGTGTTGGAGGGGGGGCTGGTCAGCCCCAGCATTTT.

This clonotype was counted only a few times. The gene calls are TRBV4-3 and TRBJ1-4; D not certain. V was trimmed by 1 base and J by 1 base, leaving 10 bases between them. The CDR3 is made up of 16 amino acids. Per the germline V gene, CDR1 is LGHNA and CDR2 is YSLEER. In nucleotides, the CDR3 is TGCGCCAGCAGCCAAGGGTCCTCAAGAACTAATGAAAAACTGTTTTTT. Its translation: CASSQGSSRTNEKLFF.

This clonotype was counted ten times or more. The chain is built from TRBV5-1 and TRBJ2-5; tentative D call: TRBD2 (5 bases). This CDR3 is built from 14 residues. V was cut by 1 base and J by 5 bases, with 12 bases left in between. Per germline, CDR1 SGHRS and CDR2 YFSETQ. This CDR3 is CASSLSRGAETQYF. Written as DNA, the CDR3 is TGCGCCAGCAGCTTGAGTCGGGGTGCGGAGACCCAGTACTTC.

This rearrangement joins TRBV4-3 to TRBJ1-4; a weak D match, TRBD1 (5 bases). Germline values: CDR1 LGHNA, CDR2 YSLEER. V was pared by 1 base and J by 6 bases, with 12 bases between. This CDR3 is built from 15 residues. DNA of the CDR3: TGCGCCAGCAGCCAAGTAGGAGTGGGGGATGAAAAACTGTTTTTT. Translation: CASSQVGVGDEKLFF.